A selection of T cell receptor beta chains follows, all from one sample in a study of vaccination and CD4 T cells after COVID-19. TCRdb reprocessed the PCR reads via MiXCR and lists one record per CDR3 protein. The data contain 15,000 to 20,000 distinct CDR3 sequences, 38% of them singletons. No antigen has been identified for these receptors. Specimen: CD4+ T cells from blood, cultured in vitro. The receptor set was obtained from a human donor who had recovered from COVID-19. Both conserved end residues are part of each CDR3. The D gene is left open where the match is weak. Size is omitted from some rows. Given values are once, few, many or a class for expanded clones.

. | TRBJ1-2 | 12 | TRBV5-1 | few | CASSRTLDGYTF | TGCGCCAGCAGCCGGACCCTGGATGGCTACACCTTC
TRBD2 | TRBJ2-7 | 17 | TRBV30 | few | CAWSPPRTSGKFYEQYF | TGTGCCTGGAGTCCCCCCCGGACTAGCGGGAAATTCTACGAGCAGTACTTC
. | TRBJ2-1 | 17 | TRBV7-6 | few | CASWVWRPPPRYNEQFF | TGTGCCAGCTGGGTCTGGCGTCCCCCCCCCCGATACAATGAGCAGTTCTTC
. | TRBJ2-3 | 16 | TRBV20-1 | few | CSASDTTAGSADTQYF | TGCAGTGCTAGTGATACTACCGCGGGGAGTGCAGATACGCAGTATTTT
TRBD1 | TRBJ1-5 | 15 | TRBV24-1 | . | CATSDAGTGNQPQHF | TGTGCCACCAGTGATGCCGGGACAGGGAATCAGCCCCAGCATTTT
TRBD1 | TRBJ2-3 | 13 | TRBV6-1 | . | CASGDRGADTQYF | TGTGCCAGCGGCGACAGGGGTGCAGATACGCAGTATTTT
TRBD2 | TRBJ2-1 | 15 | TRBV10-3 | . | CAINAGVPSYNEQFF | TGTGCCATCAACGCGGGAGTTCCATCCTACAATGAGCAGTTCTTC
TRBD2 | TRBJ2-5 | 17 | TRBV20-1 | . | CSARVPSGRQGGETQYF | TGCAGTGCTAGAGTCCCTAGCGGGAGGCAGGGGGGAGAGACCCAGTACTTC
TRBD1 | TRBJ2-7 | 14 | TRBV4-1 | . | CASSPGTGGREQYF | TGCGCCAGCAGCCCCGGGACAGGGGGCCGGGAGCAGTACTTC
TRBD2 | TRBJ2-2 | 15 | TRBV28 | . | CASSSGREFTGELFF | TGTGCCAGCAGTTCCGGGAGGGAATTCACCGGGGAGCTGTTTTTT
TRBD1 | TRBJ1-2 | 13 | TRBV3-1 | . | CASSLRTGVGYTF | TGTGCCAGCAGCCTCCGGACAGGGGTTGGCTACACCTTC
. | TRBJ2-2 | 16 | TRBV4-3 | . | CASSQDPGLITGELFF | TGCGCCAGCAGCCAAGATCCGGGATTGATTACCGGGGAGCTGTTTTTT
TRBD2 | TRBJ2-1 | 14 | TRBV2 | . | CASRAGGPDNEQFF | TGTGCCAGCAGAGCGGGAGGGCCGGACAATGAGCAGTTCTTC
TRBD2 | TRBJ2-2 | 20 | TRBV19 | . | CASSRSSGRSGKGNTGELFF | TGTGCCAGTAGTAGGTCTAGCGGGAGATCGGGCAAGGGCAACACCGGGGAGCTGTTTTTT
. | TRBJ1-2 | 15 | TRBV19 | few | CASSVRDGRNYGYTF | TGTGCCAGTAGTGTCCGGGACGGAAGAAACTATGGCTACACCTTC
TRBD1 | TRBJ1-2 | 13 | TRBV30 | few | CAWTRGGGVGYTF | TGTGCCTGGACCCGCGGAGGGGGCGTTGGCTACACCTTC
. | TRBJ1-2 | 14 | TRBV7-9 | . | CASSLGFQYYGYTF | TGTGCCAGCAGCTTAGGGTTTCAGTACTATGGCTACACCTTC
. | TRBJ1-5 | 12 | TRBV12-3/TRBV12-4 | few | CASSRKYQPQHF | TGTGCCAGCAGTAGAAAGTATCAGCCCCAGCATTTT
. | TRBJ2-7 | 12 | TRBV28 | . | CASSSKPYEQYF | TGTGCCAGCAGTTCCAAACCCTACGAGCAGTACTTC
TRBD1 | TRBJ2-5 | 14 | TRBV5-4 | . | CASSQDRAQETQYF | TGTGCCAGCAGCCAGGACAGGGCCCAAGAGACCCAGTACTTC
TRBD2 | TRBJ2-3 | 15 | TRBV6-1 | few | CASSEVAGGPDTQYF | TGTGCCAGCAGTGAAGTAGCGGGAGGGCCAGATACGCAGTATTTT
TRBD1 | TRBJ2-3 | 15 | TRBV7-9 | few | CASSLGQGDTDTQYF | TGTGCCAGCAGCTTGGGACAGGGAGACACAGATACGCAGTATTTT
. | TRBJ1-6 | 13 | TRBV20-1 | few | CSTGKGEGSPLHF | TGCAGTACTGGGAAGGGAGAAGGATCACCCCTCCACTTT
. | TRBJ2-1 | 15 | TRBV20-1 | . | CSVMSGLEGYNEQFF | TGCAGTGTAATGTCGGGACTCGAGGGGTACAATGAGCAGTTCTTC
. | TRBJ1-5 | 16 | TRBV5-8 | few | CASSYHRGRPTQPQHF | TGTGCCAGCAGTTATCATCGGGGGCGGCCGACTCAGCCCCAGCATTTT
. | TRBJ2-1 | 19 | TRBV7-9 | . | CASSLGEFKSGPSYNEQFF | TGTGCCAGCAGCTTAGGGGAGTTCAAAAGCGGTCCGTCCTACAATGAGCAGTTCTTC
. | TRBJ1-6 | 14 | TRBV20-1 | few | CSARVSYYNSPLHF | TGCAGTGCTAGAGTGTCCTACTATAATTCACCCCTCCACTTT
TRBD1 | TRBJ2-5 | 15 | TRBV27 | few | CASSSFGQGGETQYF | TGTGCCAGCAGTTCTTTCGGACAGGGAGGAGAGACCCAGTACTTC
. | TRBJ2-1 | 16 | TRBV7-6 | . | CASSLGYGSHLNEQFF | TGTGCCAGCAGCTTGGGATACGGGAGTCATCTGAATGAGCAGTTCTTC
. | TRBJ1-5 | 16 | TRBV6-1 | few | CASTVEQIYSNQPQHF | TGTGCCAGCACCGTAGAACAGATTTATAGCAATCAGCCCCAGCATTTT